What follows is one T cell receptor (beta chain) and its context. The data stem from a study of blood T cells in healthy people across ages. V trimming: 5 bases; J trimming: 2 bases; junction bases outside the gene matches: 10. The CDR3 spans 16 residues. The germline CDR1 and CDR2 sequences are SGHVS and FNYEAQ. Sample-barcoded 5' priming and a J-beta primer mix drove a second PCR of about 6 to 12 cycles. Using its own MiXCR run on the 5' RACE reads, TCRdb lists one record per CDR3 protein. The repertoire includes approximately 1.5 million distinct CDR3 sequences, roughly 32% of them detected once, and roughly 10% sits in the top ten. Those donating, healthy Caucasian individuals from Russia, were aged about 6 to 100. Samples had at least 7 million PBMCs isolated from them.

This clonotype originated in a woman under 40 in good health. Sequencing input: blood. The chain joins TRBV7-6 to TRBJ2-3, with 7 nucleotides matching TRBD2. The CDR3 loop is CASSALKLASTDTQYF. The CDR3 bases are TGTGCCAGCAGCGCACTGAAACTAGCGTCCACAGATACGCAGTATTTT.